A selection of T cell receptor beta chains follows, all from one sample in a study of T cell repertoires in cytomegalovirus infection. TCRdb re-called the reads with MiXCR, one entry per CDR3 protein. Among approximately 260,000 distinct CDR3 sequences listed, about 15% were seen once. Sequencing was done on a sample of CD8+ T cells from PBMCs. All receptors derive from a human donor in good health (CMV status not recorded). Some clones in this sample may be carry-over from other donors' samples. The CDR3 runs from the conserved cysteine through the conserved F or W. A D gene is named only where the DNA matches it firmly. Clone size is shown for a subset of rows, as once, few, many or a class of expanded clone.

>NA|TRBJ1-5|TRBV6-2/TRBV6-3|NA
TGTGCCAGCAGACCAGGGTTGGGGATTAGCAATCAGCCCCAGCATTTT
CASRPGLGISNQPQHF
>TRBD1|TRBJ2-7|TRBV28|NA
TGTGCCAGCAGTGACAGGGGCCTAAACTCCTACGTGCAGTACTTC
CASSDRGLNSYVQYF
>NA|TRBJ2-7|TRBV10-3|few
TGTGCCATCAGTGAGTTTTACGAGCAGTACTTC
CAISEFYEQYF
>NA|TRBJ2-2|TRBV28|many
TGTGCCATTTCCAACACCGGGGAGCTGTTTTTT
CAISNTGELFF
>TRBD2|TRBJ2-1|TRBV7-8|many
TGTGCCAGCAACCTCCCCGGGACTAGGGTTGACAATGAGCAGTTCTTC
CASNLPGTRVDNEQFF
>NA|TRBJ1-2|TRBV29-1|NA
TGCAGCGGTTTGGAGGGGGACTATGGCTACACCTTC
CSGLEGDYGYTF
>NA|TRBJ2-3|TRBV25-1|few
TGTGCCAGCAGACAGCGTACGGGCAGCACAGATACGCAGTATTTT
CASRQRTGSTDTQYF
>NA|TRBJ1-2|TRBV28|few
TGTGCCAGCAGTTTGGGGGAAGACGGTGTCTATGGCTACACCTTC
CASSLGEDGVYGYTF
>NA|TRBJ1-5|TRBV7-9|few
TGTGCCAGCAGCTCGGTGGGTGGCGATCAGCCCCAGCATTTT
CASSSVGGDQPQHF
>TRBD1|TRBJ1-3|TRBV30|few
TGTGCCTGGAGTGTACAGGACAGGGGCGGAAACACCATATATTTT
CAWSVQDRGGNTIYF
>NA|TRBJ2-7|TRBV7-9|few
TGTGCCAGCAGCAGTTCTAGCTGGGTCTACGAGCAGTACTTC
CASSSSSWVYEQYF
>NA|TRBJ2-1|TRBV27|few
TGTGCCAGCAGTTATATAGCTCGGACAGCGGTAAACAATGAGCAGTTCTTC
CASSYIARTAVNNEQFF
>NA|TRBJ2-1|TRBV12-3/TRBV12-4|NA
TGTGCCAGCAGTTTTCCCTTCGGAGGATACAATGAGCAGTTCTTC
CASSFPFGGYNEQFF
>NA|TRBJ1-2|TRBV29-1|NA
TGCAGCGTTGGCTCCAGGGGTTACTATGGCTACACCTTC
CSVGSRGYYGYTF
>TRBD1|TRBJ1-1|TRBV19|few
TGTGCCAGTCAAAATCCGGGACAGGGGTTGGTGAACACTGAAGCTTTCTTT
CASQNPGQGLVNTEAFF
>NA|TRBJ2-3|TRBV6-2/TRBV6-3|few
TGTGCCAGCAGTCATACGGCTAACACAGATACGCAGTATTTT
CASSHTANTDTQYF
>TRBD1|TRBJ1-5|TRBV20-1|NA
TGCAGTGGAGGGGGACAGTGGAATCAGCCCCAGCATTTT
CSGGGQWNQPQHF
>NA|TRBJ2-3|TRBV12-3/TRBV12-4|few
TGTGCCAGCAGTTTAGCGGGGGCTGGAGATACGCAGTATTTT
CASSLAGAGDTQYF
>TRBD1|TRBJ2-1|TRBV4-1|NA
TGTGCCAGCGGCCAAGATGCATACAGGGGATTGGGCAATGAGCAGTTCTTC
CASGQDAYRGLGNEQFF
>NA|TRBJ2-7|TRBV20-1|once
TGCAGTGCTCGGCCGGGGGCCTACGAGCAGTACTTC
CSARPGAYEQYF
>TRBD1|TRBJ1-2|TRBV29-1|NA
TGCAGCGTTCCCCGACAGGGCGGACTTGGCTACACCTTC
CSVPRQGGLGYTF
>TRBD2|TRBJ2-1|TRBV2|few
TGTGCCAGCAGTGAGGACGCGGCTAGCGGGGGGGCATTACTCGTTGAGCAGTTCTTC
CASSEDAASGGALLVEQFF
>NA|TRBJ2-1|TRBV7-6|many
TGTGCCAGCAGCTTAGGGGGCCACGAGCAGTTCTTC
CASSLGGHEQFF
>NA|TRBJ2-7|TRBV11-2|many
TGTGCCAGCAGCTTAGGGGTGGGAATACCCTACGAGCAGTACTTC
CASSLGVGIPYEQYF
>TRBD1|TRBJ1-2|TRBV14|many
TGTGCCAGCAGCCAAGGAGACAGGGGGCTCTATGGCTACACCTTC
CASSQGDRGLYGYTF
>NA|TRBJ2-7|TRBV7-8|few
TGTGCCAGCAGCTTAGGTGGTGTCCTCCAGGACGAGCAGTACTTC
CASSLGGVLQDEQYF
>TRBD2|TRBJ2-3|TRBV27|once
TGTGCCAGCAAGGGACTACAGACAGATACGCAGTATTTT
CASKGLQTDTQYF
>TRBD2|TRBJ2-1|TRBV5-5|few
TGTGCCAGCAGCTTGGTTAGCGGGTCCTACAATGAGCAGTTCTTC
CASSLVSGSYNEQFF
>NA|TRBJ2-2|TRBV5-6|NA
TGTGCCAGCAGCTCAGCTGCCCTCGGAGATACCGGGGAGCTGTTTTTT
CASSSAALGDTGELFF
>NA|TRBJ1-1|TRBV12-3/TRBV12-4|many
TGTGCCAGCACCACCGGGGGCACTGAAGCTTTCTTT
CASTTGGTEAFF